The source of this T cell receptor beta chain is a study of OX40 agonist ivuxolimab in advanced cancers. Trimming cost V 7 bases and J 0 bases; bases outside gene matches: 12. CDR3 size: 18 residues. The germline CDR1 and CDR2 sequences are SGHAT and FQDESV (reference sequence). Only in-frame clones appear in the TCRdb table, and some are missing; sequencing was by immunoSEQ multiplex PCR. The repertoire holds under 70,000 clones, roughly 87% seen once, with 2% to 2.5% in the top ten. The chain carries TRBV11-1 and TRBJ2-3; 11 bases are shared with TRBD2. The source of this sequence is an adult with an advanced solid tumor such as melanoma, head and neck, liver or kidney cancer. The input for sequencing was CD4+ or CD8+ T cells sorted from blood, taken in a trial of the OX40 agonist ivuxolimab. The CDR3 coding sequence is TGTGCCAGCAAAGGTCGCCTAGCGGGGGGTTTAAGCACAGATACGCAGTATTTT. Amino acid sequence: CASKGRLAGGLSTDTQYF.